This TCR beta chain was sequenced for a study of patients and donors after allogeneic stem cell transplantation (dated by TCRdb to 2019 to 2021). Comments on this clonotype: There is no known antigen for this receptor. Base qualities are not provided; no much larger clone lies one nucleotide away.

The V end loses 6 bases and the J end loses 9 bases, and a stretch of 12 bases separates them. Taken from the germline V gene, the CDR1 and CDR2 loops are MDHEN and SYDVKM. From the cysteine up to the phenylalanine, the CDR3 has a length of 11 residues. Left in the record is the CDR3 DNA by itself, 33 bases read in frame from the first base. Library method: RT-PCR. Sequencing took place on a NextSeq 550. Using fastp at Q25 and MiXCR, TCRdb reprocessed the public reads and kept productive beta chains. When rows share a CDR3 protein, they turn into one entry using the most common DNA and genes. In all, the sample holds around 200,000 distinct CDR3 sequences, and more than 35% of those were seen once. More than 9% of the sample is held by the ten biggest clonotypes.

The sequencing input was blood, either unsorted or a sorted T cell fraction (not recorded which). The receptor comes from a human donor who was either an allogeneic HSCT recipient or a stem cell or donor lymphocyte infusion donor (not recorded which). It is not recorded whose cells these are; they may come from a transplant donor. The chain is made from TRBV28 and TRBJ2-7; the D gene cannot be named for sure. The DNA sequence is given as TGTGCCAGCAGCTATAAACATGGGCAGTACTTC. Its amino acids are CASSYKHGQYF.